This is a list of T cell receptor beta chains from one sample in a study of T cell responses to AZD1222 COVID-19 vaccine. Produced via immunoSEQ multiplex PCR; TCRdb's table is partial and in-frame only. The table includes just under 150,000 clones, around 84% detected once. Sequenced here: peripheral blood, sampled 28 days after the second AZD1222 dose. These receptors were obtained from an adult who received the AZD1222 COVID-19 vaccine. Both conserved end residues are part of each CDR3. D genes are given only for firm matches. Some rows mark clone size as missing; the rest say once, few, many or name a class of expanded clone.

J: TRBJ1-3; D: TRBD1; V: TRBV11-2; size: .; CDR3: CASSRTGGGGNTIYF; DNA: TGTGCCAGCAGCCGGACAGGGGGAGGTGGAAACACCATATATTTT
J: TRBJ2-4; D: .; V: TRBV27; size: once; CDR3: CASGPRDSTKNIQYF; DNA: TGTGCCAGCGGTCCCCGGGACTCTACCAAAAACATTCAGTACTTC
J: TRBJ1-1; D: .; V: TRBV6-4; size: .; CDR3: CASRDDTMNTEAFF; DNA: TGTGCCAGCAGAGACGACACTATGAACACTGAAGCTTTCTTT
J: TRBJ2-1; D: TRBD2; V: TRBV2; size: .; CDR3: CASSKAGGSYNEQFF; DNA: TGTGCCAGCAGTAAAGCGGGGGGCTCCTACAATGAGCAGTTCTTC
J: TRBJ1-1; D: .; V: TRBV7-8; size: .; CDR3: CASSLALGIIVEAFF; DNA: TGTGCCAGCAGCTTAGCGTTAGGGATTATCGTAGAAGCTTTCTTT
J: TRBJ1-5; D: .; V: TRBV11-2; size: .; CDR3: CASSLGPPGNQPQHF; DNA: TGTGCCAGCAGTCTAGGGCCCCCAGGGAATCAGCCCCAGCATTTT
J: TRBJ1-2; D: .; V: TRBV5-8; size: .; CDR3: CASSPIGSLGGYTF; DNA: TGTGCCAGCAGCCCGATAGGAAGTCTCGGTGGCTACACCTTC
J: TRBJ1-5; D: TRBD1; V: TRBV2; size: .; CDR3: CASSENRGGQPQHF; DNA: TGTGCCAGCAGTGAAAACAGGGGCGGTCAGCCCCAGCATTTT
J: TRBJ1-5; D: TRBD1; V: TRBV19; size: .; CDR3: CASKQGDQPQHF; DNA: TGTGCCAGCAAACAGGGGGATCAGCCCCAGCATTTT
J: TRBJ2-1; D: TRBD2; V: TRBV6-4; size: once; CDR3: CASSSGLGSPNEQFF; DNA: TGTGCCAGCAGTTCAGGACTAGGGTCCCCCAATGAGCAGTTCTTC
J: TRBJ2-7; D: .; V: TRBV5-4; size: .; CDR3: CASRGDGVYEQYF; DNA: TGTGCCAGCAGAGGCGATGGAGTCTACGAGCAGTACTTC
J: TRBJ1-2; D: .; V: TRBV5-1; size: .; CDR3: CASSSDPGRPKEYTF; DNA: TGCGCCAGCAGCTCCGACCCGGGTCGTCCCAAGGAATACACCTTC
J: TRBJ1-4; D: .; V: TRBV30; size: .; CDR3: CAWSQGTNNEKLFF; DNA: TGTGCCTGGAGTCAGGGCACCAATAATGAAAAACTGTTTTTT
J: TRBJ2-7; D: TRBD2; V: TRBV3-1/TRBV3-2; size: .; CDR3: CASSQGLADPDLEQYF; DNA: TGTGCCAGCAGCCAAGGCCTAGCGGATCCCGATCTGGAGCAGTACTTC
J: TRBJ2-1; D: .; V: TRBV21-1; size: .; CDR3: CASSKGNRKTYNEQFF; DNA: TGTGCCAGCAGCAAAGGGAACAGGAAGACCTACAATGAGCAGTTCTTC
J: TRBJ1-2; D: .; V: TRBV20-1; size: once; CDR3: CSASLIYGYTF; DNA: TGCAGTGCTTCATTGATCTATGGCTACACCTTC
J: TRBJ1-2; D: .; V: TRBV12-3/TRBV12-4; size: once; CDR3: CASSFGVGYTF; DNA: TGTGCCAGCAGTTTTGGGGTCGGCTACACCTTC
J: TRBJ1-3; D: .; V: TRBV2; size: once; CDR3: CASTGPYSGNTIYF; DNA: TGTGCCAGCACGGGACCTTACTCTGGAAACACCATATATTTT
J: TRBJ2-1; D: .; V: TRBV11-1; size: .; CDR3: CASSLPWGFNEQFF; DNA: TGTGCCAGCAGCTTACCCTGGGGGTTCAATGAGCAGTTCTTC
J: TRBJ1-3; D: .; V: TRBV15; size: .; CDR3: CATSREGGNTIYF; DNA: TGTGCCACCAGCAGAGAGGGGGGGAACACCATATATTTT
J: TRBJ1-2; D: .; V: TRBV20-1; size: .; CDR3: CNPGYGYTF; DNA: TGCAATCCCGGCTATGGCTACACCTTC
J: TRBJ1-2; D: .; V: TRBV6-5; size: few; CDR3: CATVTGGSRGYTF; DNA: TGTGCCACCGTGACTGGGGGGAGCAGGGGCTACACCTTC
J: TRBJ1-4; D: .; V: TRBV10-3; size: .; CDR3: CAIRGKPNEKLFF; DNA: TGTGCCATCAGGGGGAAACCTAATGAAAAACTGTTTTTT
J: TRBJ1-6; D: .; V: TRBV28; size: .; CDR3: CASSLFDSSYNSPLHF; DNA: TGTGCCAGCAGTTTATTTGACAGCTCCTATAATTCACCCCTCCACTTT
J: TRBJ1-4; D: TRBD1; V: TRBV6-5; size: .; CDR3: CASSYSGTGGEKLFF; DNA: TGTGCCAGCAGTTACTCTGGGACAGGGGGTGAAAAACTGTTTTTT
J: TRBJ1-2; D: .; V: TRBV5-1; size: .; CDR3: CASGLSRGGFNYGYTF; DNA: TGCGCCAGCGGACTCTCGCGGGGGGGCTTTAACTATGGCTACACCTTC
J: TRBJ2-7; D: TRBD1; V: TRBV19; size: once; CDR3: CASSAFSETGVAYEQYF; DNA: TGTGCCAGTAGTGCCTTTTCTGAGACAGGGGTAGCCTACGAGCAGTACTTC
J: TRBJ2-3; D: .; V: TRBV5-1; size: .; CDR3: CASSLAGADTQYF; DNA: TGCGCCAGCAGCTTGGCGGGGGCAGATACGCAGTATTTT
J: TRBJ1-5; D: TRBD1; V: TRBV19; size: .; CDR3: CASTPGQGINQPQHF; DNA: TGTGCCAGTACACCGGGACAGGGGATCAATCAGCCCCAGCATTTT
J: TRBJ2-3; D: TRBD2; V: TRBV12-5; size: .; CDR3: CASKIGGASTDTQYF; DNA: TGTGCTAGCAAAATCGGGGGGGCTTCCACAGATACGCAGTATTTT
J: TRBJ2-7; D: TRBD2; V: TRBV2; size: .; CDR3: CASSAISGSPSYEQYF; DNA: TGTGCCAGCAGTGCAATTAGCGGGAGTCCCTCCTACGAGCAGTACTTC
J: TRBJ2-3; D: .; V: TRBV24-1; size: .; CDR3: CATSDFVRGTDTQYF; DNA: TGTGCCACCAGTGATTTTGTCAGGGGCACAGATACGCAGTATTTT
J: TRBJ1-1; D: .; V: TRBV14; size: .; CDR3: CASSRVSSWGDGRTEAFF; DNA: TGTGCCAGCAGCCGTGTGTCTTCCTGGGGCGATGGAAGGACTGAAGCTTTCTTT
J: TRBJ1-5; D: .; V: TRBV24-1; size: .; CDR3: CATSEPGPPNQPQHF; DNA: TGTGCCACCAGTGAACCGGGACCGCCGAATCAGCCCCAGCATTTT
J: TRBJ1-3; D: .; V: TRBV30; size: once; CDR3: CAWRGRAFGNTIYF; DNA: TGTGCCTGGAGGGGCAGGGCGTTTGGAAACACCATATATTTT
J: TRBJ2-7; D: TRBD2; V: TRBV2; size: .; CDR3: CASSQVAGSYEQYF; DNA: TGTGCCAGCAGTCAGGTAGCGGGATCCTACGAGCAGTACTTC
J: TRBJ1-5; D: .; V: TRBV19; size: once; CDR3: CASSIGTQGLLGNQPQHF; DNA: TGTGCCAGTAGTATCGGGACCCAAGGCCTCCTGGGCAATCAGCCCCAGCATTTT
J: TRBJ2-1; D: .; V: TRBV28; size: .; CDR3: CGAGGSASEQFF; DNA: TGTGGAGCTGGAGGTAGCGCTAGTGAGCAGTTCTTC
J: TRBJ1-2; D: .; V: TRBV2; size: .; CDR3: CASRGDGGPTNYGYTF; DNA: TGTGCCAGCAGGGGGGATGGGGGCCCTACTAACTATGGCTACACCTTC
J: TRBJ2-5; D: TRBD1; V: TRBV5-1; size: .; CDR3: CASSSQDRAERETQYF; DNA: TGCGCCAGCAGCTCTCAGGACAGGGCGGAGCGAGAGACCCAGTACTTC
J: TRBJ2-3; D: .; V: TRBV29-1; size: .; CDR3: CSVQQSTDTQYF; DNA: TGCAGCGTTCAGCAGAGCACAGATACGCAGTATTTT
J: TRBJ2-2; D: TRBD1; V: TRBV9; size: .; CDR3: CASSPTGVTGELFF; DNA: TGTGCCAGCAGCCCGACAGGGGTCACCGGGGAGCTGTTTTTT
J: TRBJ2-1; D: .; V: TRBV19; size: .; CDR3: CASSIAGRIIGEQFF; DNA: TGTGCCAGTAGTATAGCGGGACGGATTATAGGAGAGCAGTTCTTC